This T cell receptor (beta chain) was captured in a study of blood T cell repertoires in COVID-19. Method: immunoSEQ multiplex PCR; TCRdb's copy keeps in-frame clones and lacks some. The sample yields 200,000 to 250,000 clones, 70% to 90% seen once. This clone was picked up a small number of times. The V segment lost 6 bases and the J segment 8 bases; nucleotides outside the gene matches: 10. Germline values: CDR1 MNHNY, CDR2 SVGAGI (reference sequence). This CDR3 contains 15 residues. The chain recombines TRBV6-6 with TRBJ1-4, with TRBD1 matching 9 bases. The source material was PBMCs or T cells enriched from blood (not recorded which). The TCR originated in a man in his fifties who had been exposed to COVID-19. The CDR3 spells CASSPTTGGSEKLFF. CDR3 coding DNA: TGTGCCAGCAGCCCAACGACAGGGGGGTCGGAAAAACTGTTTTTT.